This passage covers 16 T cell receptor beta chains from one sample sequenced in a study of T-cell memory formation after mild COVID-19. TCRdb itself ran the 5' RACE reads through MiXCR, one entry per CDR3 protein. The sample consists of about 200,000 distinct CDR3 sequences, 18% of them appearing once. Material: PBMCs or a T cell subset sorted from them (not recorded which). These receptors were obtained from an adult woman who had mild COVID-19 (a few samples of this study predate the infection). Cell type and time point are not known.

Many counts were recorded for this clonotype. The J gene is TRBJ2-7, the V gene TRBV5-1; 12 bases align to TRBD2. The V gene's germline CDR1 is SGHRS and CDR2 YFSETQ. The CDR3 consists of 15 residues. Trimming at V came to 3 bases and at J to 7 bases, leaving 8 bases not matched to a gene. This chain's CDR3 is CASSYTSGGPWEQYF. The CDR3 DNA is TGCGCCAGCAGCTACACTAGCGGGGGGCCCTGGGAGCAGTACTTC.

This clonotype turned up a few times. V is TRBV20-1 and J is TRBJ1-5; TRBD1 is a possible D gene (5 bases). The germline CDR1 and CDR2 sequences are DFQATT and SNEGSKA (reference sequence). The V gene lost 0 bases and the J gene lost 3 bases, with 9 bases spanning the gap. CDR3 length: 14 residues. The CDR3: CSARDGGANQPQHF. CDR3 sequence (DNA): TGCAGTGCTAGAGATGGAGGGGCCAATCAGCCCCAGCATTTT.

The rearrangement links TRBV5-1 to TRBJ1-2, with D uncertain. Germline values: CDR1 SGHRS, CDR2 YFSETQ. V lost 5 bases, J lost 8 bases, and 19 bases lay in between. This CDR3 comprises 14 residues. The CDR3 region is CASRRLEANGGYTF. CDR3 in DNA: TGCGCCAGCAGGAGGCTTGAGGCAAATGGAGGCTACACCTTC.

This clonotype was seen a single time. V is TRBV5-6 and J is TRBJ2-3; D uncertain. This CDR3 is 13 amino acids long. CDR1 and CDR2 (germline): SGHDT, YYEEEE. V lost 3 bases and J lost 6, with 11 bases in between. The CDR3 reads CASSSASSDTQYF. CDR3 coding DNA: TGTGCCAGCAGCTCCGCTAGTTCCGATACGCAGTATTTT.

The chain recombines TRBV4-2 with TRBJ2-3; maybe TRBD2 (6 bases). Trimming removed 0 bases from V and 3 bases from J, with 13 bases in between. This CDR3 is built from 16 residues. Germline V gives CDR1 LGHNA, CDR2 YNFKEQ. The CDR3 region is CASSQEKTGETDTQYF. CDR3 nucleotides: TGTGCCAGCAGCCAAGAGAAGACGGGAGAAACAGATACGCAGTATTTT.

The V and J genes are TRBV18 and TRBJ1-5; TRBD1 might be the D (5 bases). Germline V CDR1 and CDR2: KGHSH, LQKENI. The CDR3 is 15 amino acids. With 3 bases removed from V and 0 bases from J, the gap between germline ends came to 9 bases. In nucleotides, the CDR3 is TGTGCCAGCTCACCGGCAGGGTATAGCAATCAGCCCCAGCATTTT. Encoded protein: CASSPAGYSNQPQHF.

This clonotype has only a few counts. This chain joins TRBV20-1 and TRBJ1-2, with D possibly being TRBD1 (5 bases). This CDR3 contains 16 residues. V was shortened by 1 base and J by 7 bases, with 22 bases between the two germline ends. Germline V CDR1 and CDR2: DFQATT, SNEGSKA (reference sequence). CDR3 nucleotide sequence: TGCAGTGCTAGAGGGATCGGGTTGCAGGGAGTGCTTGGCTACACCTTC. Protein product: CSARGIGLQGVLGYTF.

This clonotype appeared a few times. The rearrangement links TRBV19 to TRBJ1-1; D is undetermined. V was trimmed by 7 bases and J by 0 bases, leaving 12 bases between them. Germline CDR1 LNHDA, CDR2 SQIVND (reference sequence). The CDR3 runs 14 residues. The CDR3 DNA is TGTGCCAGTAATTACGGCCTCATGAACACTGAAGCTTTCTTT. Translation gives CASNYGLMNTEAFF. Full variable domain (missing parts from reference TRBV19 and TRBJ1-1): DGGITQSPKYLFRKEGQNVTLSCEQNLNHDAMYWYRQDPGQGLRLIYYSQIVNDFQKGDIAEGYSVSREKKESFPLTVTSAQKNPTAFYLCASNYGLMNTEAFFGQGTRLTVV.

This clonotype has more than one count but fewer than ten. The V call is TRBV5-1, the J call TRBJ2-5; 12 positions agree with TRBD2. J gave up 0 bases and V 3 bases, and 3 bases lay outside the gene matches. The length of the CDR3 is 16 residues. Looked up from germline, CDR1 is SGHRS and CDR2 is YFSETQ. The CDR3 loop is CASSSGTSGYQETQYF. CDR3 nucleotide sequence: TGCGCCAGCAGCTCCGGGACTAGCGGGTACCAAGAGACCCAGTACTTC.

The genes are TRBV4-1 and TRBJ1-2, with TRBD1 matching over 7 bases. Per germline, CDR1 MGHRA and CDR2 YSYEKL. The CDR3 totals 14 residues. Unmatched junction bases numbered 6, after V lost 3 bases and J lost 5 bases. In DNA form, the CDR3 reads TGCGCCAGCAGCCAGCTACCAGGGGGGTATGGCTACACCTTC. Amino acid sequence: CASSQLPGGYGYTF.

The chain couples TRBV20-1 to TRBJ1-1, with 7 bases that match TRBD1. Germline loops: CDR1 DFQATT, CDR2 SNEGSKA (reference sequence). Trimming at V came to 2 bases and at J to 4 bases, leaving 4 bases not matched to a gene. The CDR3 has 13 residues. CDR3 protein: CSARNAGGTEAFF. CDR3 nucleotide sequence: TGCAGTGCTAGAAATGCAGGGGGCACTGAAGCTTTCTTT.

This sequence joins TRBV7-2 and TRBJ1-5; D is unresolved. The germline V and J ends were trimmed by 5 bases and 2 bases, with 10 bases remaining between them. CDR1 SGHTA and CDR2 FQGNSA come from the germline V gene. The CDR3 runs 14 residues. The CDR3 DNA follows: TGTGCCAGCAGCACTAGGGCAGGCAATCAGCCCCAGCATTTT. It is translated as CASSTRAGNQPQHF.

This clonotype was counted a few times. The rearrangement links TRBV29-1 to TRBJ2-4; a possible D gene is TRBD1 (6 bases). Trimming removed 4 bases at V and 3 bases at J, with 16 bases between. This CDR3 has 15 residues. Germline lookup yields CDR1 SQVTM and CDR2 ANQGSEA. CDR3 sequence reads: CSVVNRERGKNIQYF. The CDR3 nucleotides read TGCAGCGTTGTGAACAGGGAACGCGGCAAAAACATTCAGTACTTC. Supplemented by reference TRBV29-1 and TRBJ2-4, the full variable domain reads SAVISQKPSRDICQRGTSLTIQCQVDSQVTMMFWYRQQPGQSLTLIATANQGSEATYESGFVIDKFPISRPNLTFSTLTVSNMSPEDSSIYLCSVVNRERGKNIQYFGAGTRLSVL.

The rearrangement links TRBV12-3 or TRBV12-4 to TRBJ2-7, with 7 bases aligning to TRBD1. The J segment lost 1 base and the V segment lost 6 bases, leaving 3 bases of the junction unmatched. The CDR3 spans 13 residues. The CDR3 loop is CASRKGQSYEQYF. Written as DNA, the CDR3 is TGTGCCAGCAGAAAGGGACAGTCCTACGAGCAGTACTTC.

The chain couples TRBV7-2 to TRBJ2-5; TRBD2 matches 7 bases. Germline assignment: CDR1 SGHTA and CDR2 FQGNSA. The ends lost 7 bases at V and 1 base at J; junction bases unmatched: 9. This CDR3 region has 15 residues. In DNA, the CDR3 is TGTGCCAGCAAGATGGCCGGGACTACCCAAGAGACCCAGTACTTC. This sequence encodes CASKMAGTTQETQYF.

This chain links TRBV5-5 with TRBJ1-1; 8 bases align to TRBD1. V was pared by 3 bases and J by 1 base, with 5 bases of the junction left unmatched. Germline V gene lookup returns CDR1 SGHKS and CDR2 YYEKEE (reference sequence). This CDR3 comprises 15 residues. The CDR3 DNA follows: TGTGCCAGCAGCTGGGCGGGACAGGCGAACACTGAAGCTTTCTTT. Translating it yields CASSWAGQANTEAFF.